The T cell receptor beta chain described here comes from a study of shared clonotypes between healthy human individuals. V trimming: 1 base; J trimming: 7 bases; junction bases outside the gene matches: 8. The germline CDR1 and CDR2 sequences are LGHNA and YSLEER. The CDR3 length is 16 residues. The method was immunoSEQ multiplex PCR; TCRdb's version includes in-frame clones alone and lacks a portion of them. The repertoire holds 490,000 or so clones, with over 65% as singletons. At least ten counts were recorded for this clone. The same CDR3 arises from other DNA sequences in this sample as well. Sequencing input: PBMCs. The sequence was obtained from a woman in her thirties or forties in good health. Some clones in this sample may be carry-over from other donors' samples. The chain recombines TRBV4-3 with TRBJ2-1, with TRBD2 matching 9 bases. CDR3 amino acids: CASSQVGTSTWNEQFF. The CDR3 DNA reads TGCGCCAGCAGCCAAGTAGGGACTAGCACTTGGAATGAGCAGTTCTTC.